Shown below are 29 T cell receptor beta chains from a single sample sequenced in a study of spatial heterogeneity in lung cancer. The time point denotes: blood at routine non-recurrence follow-up after resection. Unsorted whole RNA of tumor, nontumor lung or frozen PBMC was sequenced. TCRdb reprocessed the 5' RACE reads with MiXCR, giving one entry per CDR3 protein. Of around 47,000 distinct CDR3 sequences detected, about 7.4% appear once; the ten largest clones hold approximately 35%. The sequencing used PBMCs, collected at follow-up. The receptors come from a female donor with early-stage non-small cell lung cancer.

This clonotype was observed many times. This chain links TRBV20-1 with TRBJ2-2; perhaps TRBD1 as D (6 bases). CDR1 DFQATT and CDR2 SNEGSKA come from the germline V gene (reference sequence). This CDR3 is 15 amino acids long. V lost 5 bases, J lost 0 bases, and 13 bases lay in between. The CDR3 nucleotides are TGCAGTGCTCCCAAACAGGGCGCGAACACCGGGGAGCTGTTTTTT. Translating it yields CSAPKQGANTGELFF.

This clonotype was detected many times. The rearrangement links TRBV18 to TRBJ1-6; TRBD1 might be the D (5 bases). Trimming shortened V by 3 bases and J by 6 bases, and 12 bases separated the two germline ends. Germline V CDR1 and CDR2: KGHSH, LQKENI. The CDR3 loop spans 15 amino acids. CDR3 sequence: CASSPGTDFNSPLHF. The CDR3 bases are TGTGCCAGCTCACCCGGGACGGATTTTAATTCACCCCTCCACTTT.

Ten or more counts support this clonotype. The chain has TRBV3-1 and TRBJ2-1, with D uncertain. Trimming took 2 bases from V and 2 from J, leaving 10 bases between them. The CDR3 extends over 15 amino acids. CDR1 LGHDT and CDR2 YNNKEL come from the germline V gene (reference sequence). DNA of the CDR3: TGTGCCAGCAGCCAACTCGCACGGGCCTACAATGAGCAGTTCTTC. Translated: CASSQLARAYNEQFF.

This clonotype has only a few counts. The V gene is TRBV7-9, the J gene TRBJ1-6; D unresolved. The CDR3 is 14 amino acids. CDR1 and CDR2 (germline): SEHNR, FQNEAQ (reference sequence). V was cut by 2 bases and J by 7 bases, with 9 bases left in between. In nucleotides, the CDR3 is TGTGCCAGCAGCTTATCGGGCACCAATTCACCCCTCCACTTT. The encoded protein is CASSLSGTNSPLHF.

This clonotype has a count of ten or more. J is TRBJ2-1 and V is TRBV9; D may be TRBD2 (5 bases). The CDR3 spans 15 residues. The V gene's germline CDR1 is SGDLS and CDR2 YYNGEE. The V end was cut by 10 bases, the J end by 7 bases, with 24 bases between. The CDR3 nucleotides read TGTGCCTCCCACGAGGCTGGCGGGCCCACGAATGAGCAGTTCTTC. This translates into CASHEAGGPTNEQFF.

This clonotype occurred a few times. The V and J genes are TRBV5-1 and TRBJ2-7, with 13 bases that match TRBD2. V shed 7 bases and J 5 bases; nucleotides not matched to a gene: 6. CDR1 and CDR2 from the germline V gene are SGHRS and YFSETQ. The length of the CDR3 is 14 residues. In DNA, the CDR3 is TGCGCCAGCTCGCAGACTAGCGGGAGGAACGAGCAGTACTTC. Translating gives CASSQTSGRNEQYF.

This clonotype was counted ten times or more. This chain joins TRBV6-2 or TRBV6-3 and TRBJ2-7; tentative D call: TRBD1 (5 bases). This CDR3 has 11 residues. The germline gives CDR1 MNHEY, CDR2 SVGEGT. Deletions cut 6 bases from V and 7 bases from J, with 10 bases between. The CDR3 DNA follows: TGTGCCAGCAGCGTAAAGGGGGAGCAGTACTTC. Protein sequence: CASSVKGEQYF.

This clonotype was seen only a few times. The chain is built from TRBV2 and TRBJ1-5; D perhaps matches TRBD1 (5 bases). This CDR3 has 15 residues. CDR1 is SNHLY, CDR2 FYNNEI, per germline. V shed 6 bases and J shed 0 bases, with 12 bases lying between them. CDR3 sequence: CASRLTDYSNQPQHF. The CDR3, as DNA: TGTGCCAGCAGACTGACAGATTATAGCAATCAGCCCCAGCATTTT.

This clonotype was counted many times. The V and J genes are TRBV20-1 and TRBJ2-2; D is perhaps TRBD1 or TRBD2 (6 bases each). This CDR3 is built from 13 residues. Germline V gives CDR1 DFQATT, CDR2 SNEGSKA (reference sequence). V lost 5 bases and J lost 4, with 11 bases in between. CDR3 nucleotide sequence: TGCAGTGCTGCGCCGGGGGCCACCGGGGAGCTGTTTTTT. Translating it yields CSAAPGATGELFF.

The table lists this clonotype with many counts. The J gene is TRBJ1-1, the V gene TRBV10-2; D unresolved. The V end lost 4 bases, the J end lost 3 bases, and 15 bases lay between the germline ends. Germline-derived CDR1 and CDR2 are WSHSY and SAAADI. This CDR3 has 15 amino acids. CDR3 DNA: TGCGCCAGCAGTGGAGCAAGGGCGCAGGACACTGAAGCTTTCTTT. It encodes CASSGARAQDTEAFF.

This rearrangement joins TRBV6-5 to TRBJ1-3, with no clear D. The germline V gene has CDR1 MNHEY and CDR2 SVGAGI. Trimming took off 5 bases at V and 0 bases at J, with 14 bases between the two ends. The CDR3 has 16 residues. The CDR3 is CASSRGSLSSGNTIYF. The CDR3 DNA sequence: TGTGCCAGCAGTCGAGGGAGCCTTAGCTCTGGAAACACCATATATTTT.

The table lists this clonotype with many counts. The CDR3: CASSQIGGTRNQPQHF. The CDR3 DNA is TGTGCCAGCAGTCAAATTGGGGGGACGCGCAATCAGCCCCAGCATTTT. The V call is TRBV7-8, the J call TRBJ1-5; D is possibly TRBD1 (5 bases). Germline V gives CDR1 SGHVS, CDR2 FQNEAQ. The CDR3 contains 16 residues. V lost 6 bases to trimming and J lost 2 bases, with 17 bases between them.

This clonotype showed up many times. The chain recombines TRBV6-2 or TRBV6-3 with TRBJ2-7; D may be TRBD1 (6 bases). There are 14 residues in the CDR3. Germline CDR1 is MNHEY and CDR2 is SVGEGT. The germline V and J ends were trimmed by 2 bases and 3 bases, with 11 bases remaining between them. Here the CDR3 DNA reads TGTGCCAGCAGTTACCGGGACACAATCTACGAGCAGTACTTC. This sequence encodes CASSYRDTIYEQYF.

This clonotype came up many times. The gene calls are TRBV28 and TRBJ2-5; the match to TRBD1 covers 10 bases. After removal of 10 bases from V and 4 bases from J, the junction contained 18 bases not matched to a gene. This CDR3 is 17 amino acids long. Germline V gene sequence: CDR1 MDHEN, CDR2 SYDVKM. The CDR3 loop is CATLNLGQGKRLETQYF. CDR3 DNA: TGTGCCACCTTAAATCTGGGACAGGGGAAACGCTTAGAGACCCAGTACTTC. Combining the CDR3 with reference TRBV28 and TRBJ2-5 gives the whole variable domain DVKVTQSSRYLVKRTGEKVFLECVQDMDHENMFWYRQDPGLGLRLIYFSYDVKMKEKGDIPEGYSVSREKKERFSLILESASTNQTSMYLCATLNLGQGKRLETQYFGPGTRLLVL.

This clonotype was observed a handful of times. V and J are TRBV7-2 and TRBJ1-5; TRBD1 is a possible D gene (5 bases). The CDR3 sequence is 14 residues long. V was clipped by 7 bases and J by 5 bases, with 15 bases between them. Germline values: CDR1 SGHTA, CDR2 FQGNSA. The CDR3 DNA reads as TGTGCCAGCACCCAGACAGCAATCTATCAGCCCCAGCATTTT. This encodes CASTQTAIYQPQHF.

This clonotype was recorded many times. The chain uses TRBV6-2 or TRBV6-3 and TRBJ2-1; 9 bases agree with TRBD1. J lost 5 bases, V lost 5 bases, and 4 bases had no gene match. CDR1 is MNHEY, CDR2 SVGEGT, per germline. The CDR3 runs 14 residues. The CDR3 coding sequence is TGTGCCAGCAGTCGGGACAGGGAGGACAATGAGCAGTTCTTC. Translating it yields CASSRDREDNEQFF.

V and J are TRBV2 and TRBJ1-1; no reliable D call. Per germline, CDR1 SNHLY and CDR2 FYNNEI. The V and J ends lost 7 bases and 12 bases respectively, with 15 bases between them. The CDR3 is 11 residues long. The CDR3 DNA follows: TGTGCCAGCACCCAGACCTCTGTGTCTTTCTTT. Protein product: CASTQTSVSFF.

This clonotype was observed many times. V and J are TRBV5-1 and TRBJ1-1; possible D gene TRBD1, 6 bases. The germline gives CDR1 SGHRS, CDR2 YFSETQ. With 5 bases removed from V and 0 bases from J, the gap between germline ends came to 11 bases. The length of the CDR3 is 14 residues. This CDR3 reads CASSLQGVNTEAFF. DNA of the CDR3: TGCGCCAGCAGTCTACAGGGCGTGAACACTGAAGCTTTCTTT. The full variable domain, with the rest looked up from reference TRBV5-1 and TRBJ1-1, is KAGVTQTPRYLIKTRGQQVTLSCSPISGHRSVSWYQQTPGQGLQFLFEYFSETQRNKGNFPGRFSGRQFSNSRSEMNVSTLELGDSALYLCASSLQGVNTEAFFGQGTRLTVV.

This clonotype appeared many times. The chain links TRBV5-1 to TRBJ2-1; 8 nucleotides align to TRBD2. The CDR3 is made up of 15 amino acids. V shed 1 base, J shed 3 bases, and the junction held 3 bases outside the gene matches. From germline, CDR1 is SGHRS and CDR2 YFSETQ. This CDR3 reads CASSLSRGDYNEQFF. The DNA for the CDR3 is TGCGCCAGCAGCTTGTCGCGGGGGGACTACAATGAGCAGTTCTTC.

This clonotype was recorded a few times. The chain employs TRBV6-6 and TRBJ2-5, with TRBD1 matching 9 bases. The CDR3 runs 14 residues. Trimming removed 7 bases from V and 3 bases from J; junction bases left unmatched: 6. Germline CDR1 is MNHNY and CDR2 is SVGAGI (reference sequence). CDR3 nucleotide sequence: TGTGCCAGCACCCCCGGGACAGGGAAAGAGACCCAGTACTTC. Translated: CASTPGTGKETQYF.

This clonotype was seen only a few times. V and J are TRBV7-2 and TRBJ1-4, with D maybe TRBD1 (5 bases). CDR1 is SGHTA, CDR2 FQGNSA, per germline. V lost 3 bases and J 2 bases, leaving 10 bases between the germline ends. The CDR3 sequence is 15 residues long. The CDR3 spells CASSFGGDTNEKLFF. For the CDR3, the DNA is TGTGCCAGCAGCTTCGGGGGTGATACTAATGAAAAACTGTTTTTT.

In its sample, this clonotype was seen many times. CDR3 sequence reads: CASSLSGGTEAFF. CDR3 bases: TGTGCCAGCAGCCTGTCAGGGGGCACTGAAGCTTTCTTT. This chain connects TRBV7-9 to TRBJ1-1; TRBD1 aligns across 7 bases. Germline CDR1 reads SEHNR; CDR2 reads FQNEAQ (reference sequence). V shed 5 bases and J 4 bases; nucleotides not matched to a gene: 4. The CDR3 has 13 residues.

At least ten counts were recorded for this clonotype. This chain joins TRBV4-1 and TRBJ2-5, with 11 bases lining up with TRBD2. Germline V gene lookup returns CDR1 MGHRA and CDR2 YSYEKL. V gave up 5 bases and J gave up 3 bases; unmatched junction bases: 8. The CDR3 contains 16 residues. CDR3 residues: CASSAPSGGLKETQYF. The CDR3 nucleotides are TGCGCCAGCAGCGCACCTAGCGGGGGGCTGAAAGAGACCCAGTACTTC.

This clonotype was recorded many times. CDR3 amino acids: CASSPGAANEKLFF. For the CDR3, the DNA is TGTGCCAGCTCACCGGGTGCAGCTAATGAAAAACTGTTTTTT. The chain is built from TRBV18 and TRBJ1-4; D unresolved. This CDR3 is built from 14 residues. From germline, CDR1 is KGHSH and CDR2 LQKENI. Trimming left V 3 bases short and J 3 bases short, with 8 bases between.

The sample holds many counts of this clonotype. The rearrangement uses TRBV20-1 and TRBJ2-1; D is uncertain. This CDR3 is built from 14 residues. V gave up 6 bases and J gave up 0 bases, with 12 bases separating them. Germline assignment: CDR1 DFQATT and CDR2 SNEGSKA (reference sequence). The CDR3 DNA reads as TGCAGTGCACCCTTACCCACCTCCTACAATGAGCAGTTCTTC. This translates into CSAPLPTSYNEQFF.

There are a few counts of this clonotype. The chain uses TRBV7-9 and TRBJ1-1; 8 bases match TRBD1. Germline V gives CDR1 SEHNR, CDR2 FQNEAQ (reference sequence). This CDR3 has 17 residues. V shed 1 base, J shed 0 bases, and the junction held 7 bases outside the gene matches. The chain's CDR3 is CASSLGATGVMNTEAFF. The DNA for the CDR3 is TGTGCCAGCAGCTTAGGAGCGACAGGGGTTATGAACACTGAAGCTTTCTTT.

This clonotype has only a few counts. J is TRBJ2-1 and V is TRBV20-1, with D perhaps matching TRBD1 or TRBD2 (6 bases each). Per germline, CDR1 DFQATT and CDR2 SNEGSKA (reference sequence). The length of the CDR3 is 14 residues. V was clipped by 3 bases and J by 4 bases, with 13 bases between them. The CDR3 loop is CSASWGAGYNEQFF. DNA of the CDR3: TGCAGTGCTAGTTGGGGGGCCGGATACAATGAGCAGTTCTTC.

This clonotype was counted only a few times. V and J are TRBV2 and TRBJ2-2; 7 nucleotides match TRBD2. The V and J ends lost 5 bases and 6 bases, in that order; junction bases with no gene match: 12. Germline V gene sequence: CDR1 SNHLY, CDR2 FYNNEI. The CDR3 sequence is 16 residues long. The CDR3 DNA reads as TGTGCCAGCAGTAGCTCCACTAGCGCGACGGCCGGGGAGCTGTTTTTT. Its protein is CASSSSTSATAGELFF. Supplemented by reference TRBV2 and TRBJ2-2, the full variable domain reads EPEVTQTPSHQVTQMGQEVILRCVPISNHLYFYWYRQILGQKVEFLVSFYNNEISEKSEIFDDQFSVERPDGSNFTLKIRSTKLEDSAMYFCASSSSTSATAGELFFGEGSRLTVL.

This clonotype was counted between two and nine times. The rearrangement joins TRBV28 to TRBJ1-3; D is undetermined. V lost 3 bases, J lost 0 bases, and 12 bases lay in between. Germline lookup yields CDR1 MDHEN and CDR2 SYDVKM. CDR3 size: 16 residues. CDR3 nucleotides: TGTGCCAGCAGTTTGGAACGGTCCCTCTCTGGAAACACCATATATTTT. It is translated as CASSLERSLSGNTIYF.